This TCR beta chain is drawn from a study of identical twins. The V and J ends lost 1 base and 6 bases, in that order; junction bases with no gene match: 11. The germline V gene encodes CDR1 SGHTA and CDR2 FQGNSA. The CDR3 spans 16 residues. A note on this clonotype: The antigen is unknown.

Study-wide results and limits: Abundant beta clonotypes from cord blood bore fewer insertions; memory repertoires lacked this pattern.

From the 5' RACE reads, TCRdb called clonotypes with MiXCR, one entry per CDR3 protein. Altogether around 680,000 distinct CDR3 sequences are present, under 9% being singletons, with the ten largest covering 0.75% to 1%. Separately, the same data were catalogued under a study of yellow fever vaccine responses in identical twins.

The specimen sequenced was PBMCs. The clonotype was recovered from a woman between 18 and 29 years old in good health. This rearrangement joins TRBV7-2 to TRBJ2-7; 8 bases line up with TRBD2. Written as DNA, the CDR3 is TGTGCCAGCAGCTTAGGTGCGGGCGGGAGGAAAGGCGAGCAGTACTTC. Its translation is CASSLGAGGRKGEQYF.